This T cell receptor beta chain was captured by sequencing in a study of persistence of HIV-infected CD4 T cells. Study observations and caveats: Antigen-responding cells were enriched for degenerate expanded CDR3beta sequences.

The immunoSEQ assay was version 4, run in survey mode. Sequenced by immunoSEQ multiplex PCR; TCRdb stores in-frame clones only, minus some. The sample includes tens of thousands of clones, about four fifths of them seen just once. A note on this clone: Its antigen is still unknown.

Cells were stimulated with CMV-infected fibroblast lysates at roughly 10 ug/mL. Memory cells lacking CD40L and CD69 with high CD45RO were sorted. Donors were HIV-1-infected adults who began suppressive ART during chronic infection. PBMCs were depleted of CD8+ T cells before stimulation. Anti-CD28/CD49d costimulation, CD40-blocking antibody and enfuvirtide were given to CD8-depleted PBMCs for 15 to 20 hours. The sequencing here drew on CD4+ T cells sorted from PBMCs after approximately 18-hour stimulation, taken from a patient who received antiretroviral therapy. The sequence was collected from an adult man with HIV who was CMV-seropositive.

The CDR3 DNA sequence: TGCGCCAGCAGCTCCGAACCGACGGGGAGGAACACTGAAGCTTTCTTT. Protein: CASSSEPTGRNTEAFF. The V and J genes are TRBV5-1 and TRBJ1-1; D is ambiguous. V dropped 3 bases and J dropped 1 base, with 16 bases sitting between them. Germline lookup yields CDR1 SGHRS and CDR2 YFSETQ. The CDR3 has 16 amino acids.